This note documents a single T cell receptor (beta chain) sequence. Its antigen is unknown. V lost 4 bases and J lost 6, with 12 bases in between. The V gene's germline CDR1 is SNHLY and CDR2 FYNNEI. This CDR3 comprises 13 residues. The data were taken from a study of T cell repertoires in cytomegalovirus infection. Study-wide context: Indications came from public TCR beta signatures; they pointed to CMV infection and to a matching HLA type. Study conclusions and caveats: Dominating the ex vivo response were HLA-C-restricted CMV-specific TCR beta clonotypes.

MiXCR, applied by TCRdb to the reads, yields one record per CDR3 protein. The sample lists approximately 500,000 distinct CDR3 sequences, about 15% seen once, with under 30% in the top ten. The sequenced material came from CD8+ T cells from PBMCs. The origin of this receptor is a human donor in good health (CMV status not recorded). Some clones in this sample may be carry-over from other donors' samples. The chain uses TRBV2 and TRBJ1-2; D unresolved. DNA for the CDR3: TGTGCCAGCAGTGGGAGGACGGTCCATGGCTACACCTTC. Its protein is CASSGRTVHGYTF.